What follows describes a single T cell receptor beta chain. Its matching antigen is unknown. Donation came from healthy Caucasian individuals in Russia who were aged 6 to 90. A second PCR, run for about 6 to 11 cycles, used a sample-barcoded 5' primer plus a J-beta primer mix. Template switching added a 12-random-nucleotide identifier to every cDNA molecule. Every sample returned 2.5 million or more CDR3-containing paired-end reads. A single record per CDR3 protein comes from TCRdb applying MiXCR to the 5' RACE reads. The table lists about 970,000 distinct CDR3 sequences, approximately 50% of them singletons. CDR3 size: 14 residues. CDR1 is MNHEY and CDR2 is SVGAGI in the germline V gene. Trimming stripped 2 bases from V and 7 bases from J, with 11 bases between. The data belong to a study of blood T cells in healthy people across ages. Notes on the study in general: When one million T cells were used, diversity estimates were thought to be underestimates.

The origin of this receptor is a woman aged 55-70 years in good health. This chain uses TRBV6-5 with TRBJ1-4, with D possibly matching TRBD1 (6 bases). Sequences were obtained from blood. The CDR3 sequence: CASSYGQRGEKLFF. The CDR3 coding sequence is TGTGCCAGCAGTTACGGACAGCGCGGTGAAAAACTGTTTTTT.